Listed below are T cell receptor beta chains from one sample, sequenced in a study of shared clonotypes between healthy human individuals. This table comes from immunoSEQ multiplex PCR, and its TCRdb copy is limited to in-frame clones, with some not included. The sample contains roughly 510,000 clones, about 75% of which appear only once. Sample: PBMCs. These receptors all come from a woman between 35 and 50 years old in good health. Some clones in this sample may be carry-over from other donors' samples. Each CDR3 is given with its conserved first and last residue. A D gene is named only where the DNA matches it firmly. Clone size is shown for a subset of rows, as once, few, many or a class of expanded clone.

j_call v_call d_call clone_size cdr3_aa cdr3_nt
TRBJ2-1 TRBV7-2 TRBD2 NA CASSTRTSGSMGLLFF TGTGCCAGCAGCACCCGGACTAGCGGGAGTATGGGTCTGCTTTTCTTC
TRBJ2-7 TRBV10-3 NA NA CAISEYLGEQYF TGTGCCATCAGTGAGTATCTGGGCGAGCAGTACTTC
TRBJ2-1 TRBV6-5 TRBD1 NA CASSLDREREQFF TGTGCCAGCAGCCTGGACAGGGAGAGGGAGCAGTTCTTC
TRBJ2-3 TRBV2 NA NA CASSNPRLYTDTQYF TGTGCCAGCAGTAACCCACGGCTTTATACAGATACGCAGTATTTT
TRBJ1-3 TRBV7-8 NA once CASSLASGMGNTIYF TGTGCCAGCAGCTTAGCTAGCGGAATGGGAAACACCATATATTTT
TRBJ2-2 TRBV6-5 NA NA CASSVPGANTGELFF TGTGCCAGCAGTGTTCCAGGGGCGAACACCGGGGAGCTGTTTTTT
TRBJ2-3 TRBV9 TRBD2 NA CASSVGLAGGVADTQYF TGTGCCAGCAGCGTGGGACTAGCGGGAGGTGTAGCAGATACGCAGTATTTT
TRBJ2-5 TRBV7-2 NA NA CASSLHHQETQYF TGTGCCAGCAGCCTTCACCACCAAGAGACCCAGTACTTC
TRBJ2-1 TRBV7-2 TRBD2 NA CASSRLAGGNYNEQFF TGTGCCAGCAGCCGTCTAGCGGGAGGCAACTACAATGAGCAGTTCTTC
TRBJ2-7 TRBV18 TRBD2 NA CASSPLIVSGNTYEQYF TGTGCCAGCTCACCACTTATAGTAAGCGGGAATACCTACGAGCAGTACTTC
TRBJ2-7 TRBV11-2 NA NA CASSLGVVTYEQYF TGTGCCAGCAGCTTAGGGGTGGTTACCTACGAGCAGTACTTC
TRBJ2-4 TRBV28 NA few CASSRMEAKNIQYF TGTGCCAGCAGCCGGATGGAAGCCAAAAACATTCAGTACTTC
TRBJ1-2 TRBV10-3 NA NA CAITDDRMYGYTF TGTGCCATCACCGACGACAGGATGTATGGCTACACCTTC
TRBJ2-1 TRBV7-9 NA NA CASSFVQGGDEQFF TGTGCCAGCAGCTTTGTTCAGGGTGGGGATGAGCAGTTCTTC
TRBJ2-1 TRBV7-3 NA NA CASSLRGLNNEQFF TGTGCCAGCAGCTTAAGAGGGCTCAACAATGAGCAGTTCTTC
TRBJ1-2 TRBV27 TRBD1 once CASRLQGVHGYGYTF TGTGCCAGCAGACTGCAGGGGGTGCATGGCTATGGCTACACCTTC
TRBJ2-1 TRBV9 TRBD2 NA CASSVEMGTSSDEQFF TGTGCCAGCAGCGTAGAGATGGGGACTAGCTCGGATGAGCAGTTCTTC
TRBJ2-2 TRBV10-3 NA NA CAIKPQGTYRTGELFF TGTGCCATCAAACCCCAGGGTACCTATCGCACCGGGGAGCTGTTTTTT
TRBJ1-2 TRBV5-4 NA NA CASSLVPLYGYTF TGTGCCAGCAGCTTGGTACCCCTCTATGGCTACACCTTC
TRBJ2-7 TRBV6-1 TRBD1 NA CASSEAQGQGTPEQYF TGTGCCAGCAGTGAAGCGCAGGGACAGGGTACTCCCGAGCAGTACTTC
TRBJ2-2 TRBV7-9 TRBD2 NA CASSFLAGSDTGELFF TGTGCCAGCAGCTTTCTAGCGGGATCAGACACCGGGGAGCTGTTTTTT
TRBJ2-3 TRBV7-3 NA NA CASSLRGVGTDTQYF TGTGCCAGCAGCTTAAGGGGCGTAGGTACAGATACGCAGTATTTT
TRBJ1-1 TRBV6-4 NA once CASSAPGGNTEAFF TGTGCCAGCAGTGCCCCGGGTGGGAACACTGAAGCTTTCTTT
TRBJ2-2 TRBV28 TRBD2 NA CAGRLAGEAGELFF TGTGCCGGACGACTAGCGGGAGAGGCCGGGGAGCTGTTTTTT
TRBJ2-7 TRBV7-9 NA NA CASSTGTTGEQYF TGTGCCAGCAGTACCGGGACCACGGGGGAGCAGTACTTC
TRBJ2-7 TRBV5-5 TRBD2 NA CASSAGTSGYEQYF TGTGCCAGCAGCGCGGGGACTAGCGGTTACGAGCAGTACTTC
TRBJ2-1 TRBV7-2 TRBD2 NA CASRGAGGPMHEQFF TGTGCCAGCAGGGGAGCGGGAGGGCCGATGCATGAGCAGTTCTTC
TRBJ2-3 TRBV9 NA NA CASSPRGGPTDTQYF TGTGCCAGCAGCCCCCGAGGGGGGCCCACAGATACGCAGTATTTT
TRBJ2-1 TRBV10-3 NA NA CAISAPNEQFF TGTGCCATCAGTGCTCCAAATGAGCAGTTCTTC
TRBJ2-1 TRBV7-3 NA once CASSQTVDNEQFF TGTGCCAGCAGCCAAACAGTGGACAATGAGCAGTTCTTC
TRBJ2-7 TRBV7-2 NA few CASAQGGPSSYEQYF TGTGCCAGCGCCCAAGGGGGACCTTCCTCCTACGAGCAGTACTTC
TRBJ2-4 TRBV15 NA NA CATSRDPGPLEYF TGTGCCACCAGCAGAGATCCGGGACCCCTCGAGTACTTC
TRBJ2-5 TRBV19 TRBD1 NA CASSGGRQGAGETQYF TGTGCCAGTAGTGGTGGGAGACAGGGGGCTGGGGAGACCCAGTACTTC
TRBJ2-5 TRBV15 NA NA CATSRGTRGETQYF TGTGCCACCAGCAGAGGAACCCGTGGGGAGACCCAGTACTTC
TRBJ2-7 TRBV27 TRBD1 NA CASRKDRGYYEQYF TGTGCCAGCAGGAAGGACAGGGGTTACTACGAGCAGTACTTC
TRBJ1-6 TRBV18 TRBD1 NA CASSPGTDGVIDSPLHF TGTGCCAGCTCACCGGGGACAGACGGGGTCATCGATTCACCCCTCCACTTT
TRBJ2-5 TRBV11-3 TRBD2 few CASSLGAGGTVETQYF TGTGCCAGCAGCTTAGGAGCGGGAGGCACTGTAGAGACCCAGTACTTC
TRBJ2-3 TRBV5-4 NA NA CASSLDSTDTQYF TGTGCCAGCAGCTTGGACAGCACAGATACGCAGTATTTT
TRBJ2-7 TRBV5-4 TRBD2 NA CASSSRLAGDGLYEQYF TGTGCCAGCAGCTCCAGACTAGCGGGAGATGGACTCTACGAGCAGTACTTC
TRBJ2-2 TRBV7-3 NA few CASSIKTNGELFF TGTGCCAGCAGCATCAAGACCAACGGGGAGCTGTTTTTT
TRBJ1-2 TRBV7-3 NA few CASSLGVVGDYTF TGTGCCAGCAGCCTGGGTGTGGTAGGGGACTACACCTTC
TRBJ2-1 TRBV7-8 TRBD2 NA CASSLSWRPSGRRGQYNEQFF TGTGCCAGCAGCTTAAGTTGGAGGCCTAGCGGGAGAAGAGGTCAATACAATGAGCAGTTCTTC
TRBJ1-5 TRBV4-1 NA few CASSQGGSRPQHF TGCGCCAGCAGCCAGGGCGGATCTCGGCCCCAGCATTTT